This entry lists 19 T cell receptor beta chains sequenced from one sample in a study of T-cell memory formation after mild COVID-19. MiXCR was run by TCRdb on the 5' RACE reads, yielding one entry per CDR3 protein. The sample consists of more than 120,000 distinct CDR3 sequences, approximately 5.7% of them appearing once. The sequenced sample was PBMCs or a T cell subset sorted from them (not recorded which). These receptors were obtained from an adult woman who had mild COVID-19 (a few samples of this study predate the infection). Cell type and time point are not known.

This clonotype appeared many times. V is TRBV30 and J is TRBJ1-2, with D perhaps TRBD1 (5 bases). This CDR3 region has 10 residues. V was trimmed by 5 bases and J by 6 bases, leaving 7 bases between them. The germline gives CDR1 GTSNPN, CDR2 SVGIG (reference sequence). CDR3 bases: TGTGCCTGGGGGACCCATGGCTACACCTTC. Protein product: CAWGTHGYTF.

CDR3 amino acids: CASSLRLPLGLVGETQYF. CDR3 coding DNA: TGTGCCAGCAGCTTACGGCTCCCCCTGGGGCTAGTAGGGGAGACCCAGTACTTC. The chain employs TRBV7-2 and TRBJ2-5, with a tentative D call TRBD1 (5 bases). The CDR3 runs 18 residues. Germline V lookup: CDR1 SGHTA, CDR2 FQGNSA. V lost 2 bases and J 5 bases, leaving 24 bases between the germline ends.

This clonotype was observed at least ten times. This chain uses TRBV12-3 or TRBV12-4 with TRBJ1-5; unclear D gene. Trimming cost V 6 bases and J 8 bases, with 14 bases left between them. The CDR3 sequence is 13 residues long. CDR3 residues: CASSPGGYEPQHF. The CDR3 nucleotides are TGTGCCAGCAGCCCTGGAGGGTATGAGCCCCAGCATTTT.

The V call is TRBV6-2 or TRBV6-3, the J call TRBJ1-1; D gene ambiguous. Germline assignment: CDR1 MNHEY and CDR2 SVGEGT. Trimming stripped 4 bases from V and 4 bases from J, with 10 bases between. This CDR3 comprises 13 residues. The CDR3: CASSSSRFTEAFF. CDR3 sequence (DNA): TGTGCCAGCAGTTCTTCACGGTTCACTGAAGCTTTCTTT.

In its sample, this clonotype was seen many times. This chain links TRBV4-3 with TRBJ1-1; possibly TRBD1 for D (6 bases). CDR3 length equals 15 residues. Germline values: CDR1 LGHNA, CDR2 YSLEER. V lost 1 base, J lost 0 bases, and 9 bases lay in between. CDR3 DNA sequence: TGCGCCAGCAGCCAAGGGAGGACAGTGAACACTGAAGCTTTCTTT. Its translation is CASSQGRTVNTEAFF.

CDR3 sequence (DNA): TGTGCCAGCAGCTCCGCGGGGGGACCTAGCTCCTACAATGAGCAGTTCTTC. This gives the protein CASSSAGGPSSYNEQFF. The chain combines TRBV12-3 or TRBV12-4 with TRBJ2-1, with 8 bases identical to TRBD2. The CDR3 is 17 amino acids. With 6 bases clipped from V and 0 bases from J, the junction kept 10 bases outside the gene matches.

Many counts were recorded for this clonotype. The chain employs TRBV6-6 and TRBJ2-7, with D perhaps TRBD2 (5 bases). CDR3 length: 13 amino acids. The germline gives CDR1 MNHNY, CDR2 SVGAGI (reference sequence). The V and J ends lost 6 bases and 6 bases respectively, with 15 bases between them. CDR3 DNA: TGTGCCAGCAGGCCAGGACTGGGGAGCGAGCAGTACTTC. Protein sequence: CASRPGLGSEQYF.

This clonotype appeared a few times. The chain links TRBV11-2 to TRBJ2-1; D unresolved. Per germline, CDR1 SGHAT and CDR2 FQNNGV. Trimming took 1 base from V and 10 from J, leaving 11 bases between them. The CDR3 is 13 residues long. The CDR3 here is CASSLATLMEQFF. The CDR3 DNA is TGTGCCAGCAGCTTAGCTACTTTGATGGAGCAGTTCTTC.

This clonotype was recorded at least ten times. The chain couples TRBV29-1 to TRBJ2-5; 7 bases are shared with TRBD1. After removal of 5 bases from V and 0 bases from J, the junction contained 6 bases not matched to a gene. Per the germline V gene, CDR1 is SQVTM and CDR2 is ANQGSEA. The CDR3 is 14 amino acids. In DNA form, the CDR3 reads TGCAGCGTTCCGGACAGGATGGACCAAGAGACCCAGTACTTC. Amino acids: CSVPDRMDQETQYF.

This clonotype was counted at least ten times. This chain uses TRBV5-1 with TRBJ2-5; 8 nucleotides line up with TRBD1. The CDR3 extends over 14 amino acids. Germline V gene lookup returns CDR1 SGHRS and CDR2 YFSETQ. Losses at the gene ends were 2 bases for V and 4 bases for J; bases not matched to a gene: 4. CDR3 loop: CASSFDRGGETQYF. In DNA, the CDR3 is TGCGCCAGCAGCTTCGACAGGGGAGGAGAGACCCAGTACTTC.

This clonotype has at least ten counts. The rearrangement joins TRBV7-8 to TRBJ2-1, with D perhaps given as TRBD1 or TRBD2 (5 bases each). Germline loops: CDR1 SGHVS, CDR2 FQNEAQ. CDR3 length: 13 amino acids. V gave up 4 bases and J gave up 6 bases, with 10 bases separating them. The CDR3 here is CASSSGPSNEQFF. CDR3 nucleotides: TGTGCCAGCAGCTCGGGACCGAGCAATGAGCAGTTCTTC.

There are a few counts of this clonotype. The V and J genes are TRBV9 and TRBJ2-7, with 8 nucleotides matching TRBD2. The CDR3 loop spans 15 amino acids. The J segment lost 2 bases and the V segment lost 4 bases, leaving 8 bases of the junction unmatched. CDR1 is SGDLS, CDR2 YYNGEE, per germline. CDR3 in DNA: TGTGCCAGCAGCCCGGGGAGCGGGGGCGCCTACGAGCAGTACTTC. This encodes CASSPGSGGAYEQYF.

The genes are TRBV18 and TRBJ1-2; no clear D gene. The length of the CDR3 is 14 residues. Germline values: CDR1 KGHSH, CDR2 LQKENI. Trimming took off 0 bases at V and 7 bases at J, with 12 bases between the two ends. DNA of the CDR3: TGTGCCAGCTCACCACCCCTGAATGGCCGTGGCTACACCTTC. Amino acids: CASSPPLNGRGYTF. Based on the CDR3 plus reference TRBV18 and TRBJ1-2, the full variable domain is NAGVMQNPRHLVRRRGQEARLRCSPMKGHSHVYWYRQLPEEGLKFMVYLQKENIIDESGMPKERFSAEFPKEGPSILRIQQVVRGDSAAYFCASSPPLNGRGYTFGSGTRLTVV.

This clonotype came up many times. The gene calls are TRBV4-1 and TRBJ2-1; D unresolved. Trimming shortened V by 2 bases and J by 8 bases, and 10 bases separated the two germline ends. Germline V gene data show CDR1 as MGHRA and CDR2 as YSYEKL. This CDR3 contains 13 residues. In DNA form, the CDR3 reads TGCGCCAGCAGCCAATCCTTCCAAGATGAGCAGTTCTTC. Translation: CASSQSFQDEQFF.

This clonotype was detected many times. The genes are TRBV6-2 or TRBV6-3 and TRBJ2-1; unclear D gene. Germline V lookup: CDR1 MNHEY, CDR2 SVGEGT. This CDR3 has 13 residues. The V end was cut by 5 bases, the J end by 8 bases, with 13 bases between. The CDR3 nucleotides read TGTGCCAGCAGTCATAGACCTACCGATGAGCAGTTCTTC. Amino acid sequence: CASSHRPTDEQFF.

CDR3 sequence: CASSDRQGTYEQYF. CDR3 bases: TGTGCCAGCAGCGATAGACAGGGAACCTACGAGCAGTACTTC. The genes are TRBV2 and TRBJ2-7, with 7 bases fitting TRBD1. Germline CDR1 SNHLY, CDR2 FYNNEI. The CDR3 loop spans 14 amino acids. The J segment lost 2 bases and the V segment lost 6 bases, leaving 7 bases of the junction unmatched.

This sequence joins TRBV29-1 and TRBJ2-3, with D tentatively TRBD1 or TRBD2 (6 bases each). The CDR3 extends over 15 amino acids. Trimming stripped 0 bases from V and 3 bases from J, with 13 bases between. Germline CDR1 is SQVTM and CDR2 is ANQGSEA. The chain's CDR3 is CSVEDSQGRTDTQYF. Here the CDR3 DNA reads TGCAGCGTTGAAGATAGCCAGGGGAGGACAGATACGCAGTATTTT.

This chain connects TRBV7-9 to TRBJ2-2; 9 bases align to TRBD2. Germline trimming cut 4 bases from V and 5 bases from J; bases unmatched to any gene: 8. This CDR3 contains 16 residues. CDR1 and CDR2 from the germline V gene are SEHNR and FQNEAQ (reference sequence). In DNA form, the CDR3 reads TGTGCCAGCAGCTCTAGTGGGCTAGCGGGAACCGGGGAGCTGTTTTTT. Translated, it gives CASSSSGLAGTGELFF.

This clonotype occurred many times. The chain is built from TRBV7-2 and TRBJ1-2, with 10 bases aligning to TRBD1. The CDR3 has 13 amino acids. V shed 3 bases, J shed 6 bases, and the junction held 1 base outside the gene matches. The V gene's germline CDR1 is SGHTA and CDR2 FQGNSA. CDR3 sequence (DNA): TGTGCCAGCAGCTTGGGACAGGGGAATGGCTACACCTTC. Amino acid sequence: CASSLGQGNGYTF.